Listed below are T cell receptor beta chains from one sample, sequenced in a study of cytomegalovirus exposure and HLA in healthy donors. Only in-frame clones appear in the TCRdb table, and some are missing; sequencing was by immunoSEQ multiplex PCR. The sample holds 65,000 to 70,000 clones; more than 80% are singletons and the top ten take around 10%. Input material: PBMCs. These receptors were obtained from a woman in her 30s in good health and CMV-seropositive. CDR3s leave out the opening cysteine and the closing phenylalanine or tryptophan. The D gene is left open where the match is weak. Rows may omit the clone size; those that give it use once, few, many or a size class.

v_call: TRBV30
clone_size: few
d_call: -
j_call: TRBJ2-2
cdr3_length: 13
cdr3_aa: AWSVDPEVTGELF

v_call: TRBV6-5
clone_size: once
d_call: TRBD2
j_call: TRBJ2-1
cdr3_length: 14
cdr3_aa: ASSYSLSGSRDEQF

v_call: TRBV27
clone_size: -
d_call: TRBD2
j_call: TRBJ2-1
cdr3_length: 16
cdr3_aa: ASSGRAGTRSPGGEQF

v_call: TRBV5-1
clone_size: -
d_call: TRBD1
j_call: TRBJ2-3
cdr3_length: 13
cdr3_aa: ASIRTGADTDTQY

v_call: TRBV5-4
clone_size: -
d_call: TRBD2
j_call: TRBJ2-3
cdr3_length: 14
cdr3_aa: ASSRGVAGATDTQY

v_call: TRBV4-1
clone_size: -
d_call: -
j_call: TRBJ2-7
cdr3_length: 13
cdr3_aa: ASSQIPGGSYEQY

v_call: TRBV28
clone_size: -
d_call: -
j_call: TRBJ1-6
cdr3_length: 10
cdr3_aa: ASSSGDSPLH

v_call: TRBV6-1
clone_size: -
d_call: -
j_call: -
cdr3_length: 13
cdr3_aa: ASSPQLGSSYEQY

v_call: TRBV4-3
clone_size: -
d_call: -
j_call: TRBJ1-2
cdr3_length: 11
cdr3_aa: ASSLPGTYGYT

v_call: TRBV11-2
clone_size: few
d_call: TRBD1
j_call: TRBJ1-1
cdr3_length: 15
cdr3_aa: ASSRSTGGPGDTEAF

v_call: TRBV28
clone_size: -
d_call: TRBD1
j_call: TRBJ1-2
cdr3_length: 15
cdr3_aa: ASSFRVHSGTGDGYT

v_call: TRBV7-2
clone_size: -
d_call: TRBD1
j_call: TRBJ2-7
cdr3_length: 12
cdr3_aa: ASSFRRGLYEQY

v_call: TRBV6-4
clone_size: -
d_call: TRBD1
j_call: TRBJ1-2
cdr3_length: 11
cdr3_aa: ASRAHTGDGYT

v_call: TRBV9
clone_size: -
d_call: TRBD2
j_call: TRBJ2-1
cdr3_length: 11
cdr3_aa: ASSVGSGAEQF

v_call: TRBV28
clone_size: -
d_call: -
j_call: TRBJ1-3
cdr3_length: 13
cdr3_aa: ASSFLGYSGNTIY

v_call: TRBV11-2
clone_size: -
d_call: -
j_call: TRBJ1-1
cdr3_length: 10
cdr3_aa: ASSLGSWAAF

v_call: TRBV6-6
clone_size: -
d_call: TRBD1
j_call: TRBJ1-5
cdr3_length: 14
cdr3_aa: ASSYQHRGGNQPQH

v_call: TRBV4-1
clone_size: -
d_call: TRBD1
j_call: TRBJ1-1
cdr3_length: 14
cdr3_aa: ASSPGTGRLATEAF

v_call: TRBV27
clone_size: -
d_call: -
j_call: TRBJ2-5
cdr3_length: 11
cdr3_aa: ASSFQGKETQY

v_call: TRBV27
clone_size: -
d_call: -
j_call: TRBJ2-3
cdr3_length: 11
cdr3_aa: ASSTHDTDTQY